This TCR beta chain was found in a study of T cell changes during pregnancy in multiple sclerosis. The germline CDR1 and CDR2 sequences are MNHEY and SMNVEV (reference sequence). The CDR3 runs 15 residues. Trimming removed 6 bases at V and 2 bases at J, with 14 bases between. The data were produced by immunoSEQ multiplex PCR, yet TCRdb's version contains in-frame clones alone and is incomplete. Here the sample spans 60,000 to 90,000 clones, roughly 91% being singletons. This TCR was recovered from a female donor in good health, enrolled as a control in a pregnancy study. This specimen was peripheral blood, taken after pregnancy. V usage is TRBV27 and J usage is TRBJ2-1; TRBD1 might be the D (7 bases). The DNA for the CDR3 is TGTGCCAGCAGAGGAGGGGGCATGGCCTACAATGAGCAGTTCTTC. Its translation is CASRGGGMAYNEQFF.